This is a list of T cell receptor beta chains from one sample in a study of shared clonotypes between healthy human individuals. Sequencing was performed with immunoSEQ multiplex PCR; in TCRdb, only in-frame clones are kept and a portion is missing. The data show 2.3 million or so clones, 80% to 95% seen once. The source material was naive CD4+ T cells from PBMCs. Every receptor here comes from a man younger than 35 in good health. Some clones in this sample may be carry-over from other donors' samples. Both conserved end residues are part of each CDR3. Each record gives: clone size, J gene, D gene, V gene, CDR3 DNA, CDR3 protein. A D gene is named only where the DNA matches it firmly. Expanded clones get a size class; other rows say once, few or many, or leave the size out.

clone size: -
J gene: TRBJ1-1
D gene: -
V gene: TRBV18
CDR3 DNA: TGTGCCAGCTCAGAGAGGGGAAACACTGAAGCTTTCTTT
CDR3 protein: CASSERGNTEAFF

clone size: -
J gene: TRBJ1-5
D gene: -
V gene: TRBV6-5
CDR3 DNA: TGTGCCAGCAGTCCGGGACCCAGCAATCAGCCCCAGCATTTT
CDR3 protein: CASSPGPSNQPQHF

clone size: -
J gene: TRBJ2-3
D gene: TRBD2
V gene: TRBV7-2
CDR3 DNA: TGTGCCAGCAGCTTAGTACTAGCGGGAGTGTTGGATACGCAGTATTTT
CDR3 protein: CASSLVLAGVLDTQYF

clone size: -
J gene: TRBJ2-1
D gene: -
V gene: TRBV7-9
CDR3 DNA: TGTGCCAGCAGCTTAAGGTTAGCCCCGGTGGGGCAGTTCTTC
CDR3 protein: CASSLRLAPVGQFF

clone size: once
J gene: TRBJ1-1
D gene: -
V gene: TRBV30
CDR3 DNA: TGTGCCTGGAGTGTCCGTCCGAACACTGAAGCTTTCTTT
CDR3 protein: CAWSVRPNTEAFF

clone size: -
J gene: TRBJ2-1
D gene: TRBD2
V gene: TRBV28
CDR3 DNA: TGTGCCAGCAGCCCTACCTTGGGCGGGAGGGTTGAGCAGTTCTTC
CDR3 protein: CASSPTLGGRVEQFF

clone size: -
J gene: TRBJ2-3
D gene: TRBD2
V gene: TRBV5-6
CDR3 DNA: TGTGCCAGCAGAAAGGGACTAGCGGGAGTTTTAACAGATACGCAGTATTTT
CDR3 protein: CASRKGLAGVLTDTQYF

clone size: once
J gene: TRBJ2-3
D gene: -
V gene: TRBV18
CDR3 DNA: TGTGCCAGCTCACCACGTTTCCCTAGCGCGGGCCCAGATACGCAGTATTTT
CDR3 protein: CASSPRFPSAGPDTQYF

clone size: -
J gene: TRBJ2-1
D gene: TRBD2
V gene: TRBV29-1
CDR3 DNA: TGCAGCGTTGGGGAACTAGCGGGAGCAAATGAGCAGTTCTTC
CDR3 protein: CSVGELAGANEQFF

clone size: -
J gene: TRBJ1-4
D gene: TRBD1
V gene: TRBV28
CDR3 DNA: TGTGCCAGCAGTTTACAGGGGGCTTCTAATGAAAAACTGTTTTTT
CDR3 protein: CASSLQGASNEKLFF

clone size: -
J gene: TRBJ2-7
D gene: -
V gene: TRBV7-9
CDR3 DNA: TGTGCCAGCAGCCCCGATGATGGGGCCGGGGGCTACGAGCAGTACTTC
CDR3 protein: CASSPDDGAGGYEQYF

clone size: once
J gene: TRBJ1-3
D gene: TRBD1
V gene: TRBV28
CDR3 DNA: TGTGCCAGCAGTTTATGGATGACAGGGACGACTGGAAACACCATATATTTT
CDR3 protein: CASSLWMTGTTGNTIYF

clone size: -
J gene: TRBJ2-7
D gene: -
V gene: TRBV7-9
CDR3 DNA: TGTGCCAGCAGCCTCACCCCCTACGAGCAGTACTTC
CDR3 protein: CASSLTPYEQYF

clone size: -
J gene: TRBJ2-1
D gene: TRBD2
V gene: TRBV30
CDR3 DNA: TGTGCCTGGAGGTCCTCAGGGACTAGCGGGATAAGGGTCTCCTACAATGAGCAGTTCTTC
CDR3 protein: CAWRSSGTSGIRVSYNEQFF

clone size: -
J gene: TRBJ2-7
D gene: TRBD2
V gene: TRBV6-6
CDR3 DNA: TGTGCCAGCAGCCGGGAGCGGGAGGACGAGCAGTACTTC
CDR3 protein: CASSREREDEQYF

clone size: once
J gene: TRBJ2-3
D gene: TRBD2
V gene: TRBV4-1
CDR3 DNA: TGCGCCAGCAGCCAAGATGAGGGACTAGCGGGAGGGCGTGATACGCAGTATTTT
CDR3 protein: CASSQDEGLAGGRDTQYF

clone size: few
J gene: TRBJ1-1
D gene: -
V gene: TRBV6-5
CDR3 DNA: TGTGCCAGCAGTTACGCCGGGATAGGGAGGGTCACTGAAGCTTTCTTT
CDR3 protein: CASSYAGIGRVTEAFF

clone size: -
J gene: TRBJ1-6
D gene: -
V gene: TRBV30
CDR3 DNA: TGTGCCTGGACCCCAGAAAGGTCGGGACCGCCCCACTTT
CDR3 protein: CAWTPERSGPPHF

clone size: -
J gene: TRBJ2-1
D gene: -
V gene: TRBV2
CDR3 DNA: TGTGCCAGCGCGGGCGGTGGCTACAATGAGCAGTTCTTC
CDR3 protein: CASAGGGYNEQFF

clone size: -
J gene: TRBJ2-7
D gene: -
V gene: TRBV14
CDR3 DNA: TGTGCCAGCAGCCAAGATCTTACGGGAGCTTACGAGCAGTACTTC
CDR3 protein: CASSQDLTGAYEQYF

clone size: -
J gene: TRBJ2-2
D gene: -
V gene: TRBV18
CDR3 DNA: TGTGCCAGCTCACCACTCAGGGTGAACACCGGGGAGCTGTTTTTT
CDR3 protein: CASSPLRVNTGELFF

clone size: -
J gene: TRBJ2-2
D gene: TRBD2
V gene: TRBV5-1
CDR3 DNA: TGCGCCAGCAGCACCGGGACTAGCGGGAGCCCAAACACCGGGGAGCTGTTTTTT
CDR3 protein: CASSTGTSGSPNTGELFF

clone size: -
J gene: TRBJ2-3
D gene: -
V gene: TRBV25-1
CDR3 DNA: TGTGCCAGCAGTGAATCTCGGGCCACTAGCACAGATACGCAGTATTTT
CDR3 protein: CASSESRATSTDTQYF

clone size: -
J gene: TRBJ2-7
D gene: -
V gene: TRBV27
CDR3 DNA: TGTGCCAGCAGTTTACGTCGAGAACGATTCTACGAGCAGTACTTC
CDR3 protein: CASSLRRERFYEQYF

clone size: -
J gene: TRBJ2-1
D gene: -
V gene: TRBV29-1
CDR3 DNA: TGCAGCGTTGAAGATCTGCGCGAGCGGAGAGACAATGAGCAGTTCTTC
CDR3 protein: CSVEDLRERRDNEQFF

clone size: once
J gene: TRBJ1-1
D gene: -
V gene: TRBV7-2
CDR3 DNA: TGTGCCAGCAGATTAACTAGAGGGGGGGCGGAAGCTTTCTTT
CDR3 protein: CASRLTRGGAEAFF

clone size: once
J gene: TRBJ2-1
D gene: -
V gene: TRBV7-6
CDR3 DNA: TGTGCCAGCAGCTTAGTACAGGGCTACAATGAGCAGTTCTTC
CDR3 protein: CASSLVQGYNEQFF

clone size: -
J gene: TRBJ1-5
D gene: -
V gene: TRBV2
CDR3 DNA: TGTGCCACCAGACAGGATAGCAATCAGCCCCAGCATTTT
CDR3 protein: CATRQDSNQPQHF

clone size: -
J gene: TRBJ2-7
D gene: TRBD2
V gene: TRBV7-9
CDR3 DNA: TGTGCCAGCAGCTCCCTAGGGGCGGGAGAAAAGTCCGAGCAGTACTTC
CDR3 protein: CASSSLGAGEKSEQYF

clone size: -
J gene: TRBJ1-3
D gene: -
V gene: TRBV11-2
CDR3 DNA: TGTGCCAGCAGCTCCCGCAGGCGACACTCTGGAAACACCATATATTTT
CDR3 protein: CASSSRRRHSGNTIYF

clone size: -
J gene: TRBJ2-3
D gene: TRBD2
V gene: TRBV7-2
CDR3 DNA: TGTGCCAGCAGCCTAAAGTCTGGGCGGGAGTACACAGATACGCAGTATTTT
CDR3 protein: CASSLKSGREYTDTQYF

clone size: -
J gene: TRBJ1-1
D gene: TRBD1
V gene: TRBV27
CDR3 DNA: TGTGCCAGCAGTAAAACAAGGATCGACAGGGGGCAAGCTTTCTTT
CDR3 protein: CASSKTRIDRGQAFF

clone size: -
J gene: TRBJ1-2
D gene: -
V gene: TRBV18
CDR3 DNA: TGTGCCAGCTCACCAGCAGGGATTAGTAACTATGGCTACACCTTC
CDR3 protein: CASSPAGISNYGYTF

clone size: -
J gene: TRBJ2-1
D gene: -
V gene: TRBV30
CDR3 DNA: TGTGCCTGGAGTGTACAAGGCTCCTACAATGAGCAGTTCTTC
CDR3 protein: CAWSVQGSYNEQFF

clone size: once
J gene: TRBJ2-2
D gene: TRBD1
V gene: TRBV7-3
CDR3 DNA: TGTGCCAGCAGCTTAGGGACAGGGGTCCGAGCCGGGGAGCTGTTTTTT
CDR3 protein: CASSLGTGVRAGELFF

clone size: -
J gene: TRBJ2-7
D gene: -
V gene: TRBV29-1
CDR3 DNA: TGCAGCGTTGATGTGGGGGGCCCGGTCTACGAGCAGTACTTC
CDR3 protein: CSVDVGGPVYEQYF

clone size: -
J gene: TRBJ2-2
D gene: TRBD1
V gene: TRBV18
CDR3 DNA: TGTGCCAGCTCCCTCGACAGGGCCCAGAACACCGGGGAGCTGTTTTTT
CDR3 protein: CASSLDRAQNTGELFF

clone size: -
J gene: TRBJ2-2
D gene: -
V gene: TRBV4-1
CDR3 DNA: TGCGCCAGCAGCATACAGGGTCCGGCCGGGGAGCTGTTTTTT
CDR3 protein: CASSIQGPAGELFF

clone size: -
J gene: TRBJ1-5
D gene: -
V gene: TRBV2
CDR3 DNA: TGTGCCAGCAGAATCCTGGGCCCAGATAGCAATCAGCCCCAGCATTTT
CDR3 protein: CASRILGPDSNQPQHF

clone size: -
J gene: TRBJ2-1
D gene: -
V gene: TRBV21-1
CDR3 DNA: TGTGCCAGCAGCAAAGACGGCAGAGGGTTCGACAATGAGCAGTTCTTC
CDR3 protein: CASSKDGRGFDNEQFF

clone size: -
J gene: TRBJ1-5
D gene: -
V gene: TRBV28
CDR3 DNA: TGTGCCAGCAGTCTAACACAATGGAAGCCCCAGCATTTT
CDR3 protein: CASSLTQWKPQHF

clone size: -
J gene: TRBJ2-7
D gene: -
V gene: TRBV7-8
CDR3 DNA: TGTGCCAGCAGCTTAGCGCGGACTCCCTTCGGTGAGCAGTACTTC
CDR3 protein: CASSLARTPFGEQYF

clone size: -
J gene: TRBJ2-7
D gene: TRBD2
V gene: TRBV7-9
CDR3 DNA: TGTGCCAGCAGCTCAGGACTAGCGGGAGCTCGGGAGCAGTACTTC
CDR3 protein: CASSSGLAGAREQYF

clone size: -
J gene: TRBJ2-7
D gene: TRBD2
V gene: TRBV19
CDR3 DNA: TGTGCCAGTAATACTAATGATGGGACTAGCCTCCACGAGCAGTACTTC
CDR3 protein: CASNTNDGTSLHEQYF

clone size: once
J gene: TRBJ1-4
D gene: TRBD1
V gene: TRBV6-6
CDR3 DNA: TGTGCCAGCAGCCTCGGACAGGTAGAAAAACTGTTTTTT
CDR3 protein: CASSLGQVEKLFF

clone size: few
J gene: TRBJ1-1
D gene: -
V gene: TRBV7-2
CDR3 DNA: TGTGCCAGCAGCTTAGAGTGGAATCGGGGAAAGAACACTGAAGCTTTCTTT
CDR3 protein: CASSLEWNRGKNTEAFF

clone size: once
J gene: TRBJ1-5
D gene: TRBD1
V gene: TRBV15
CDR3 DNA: TGTGCCACCAGCAGAGAGGTCGGGACAGGATTCAATCAGCCCCAGCATTTT
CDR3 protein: CATSREVGTGFNQPQHF

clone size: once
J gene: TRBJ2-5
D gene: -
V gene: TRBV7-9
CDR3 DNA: TGTGCCAGCAGTCAAACGAGGGAGACCCAGTACTTC
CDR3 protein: CASSQTRETQYF

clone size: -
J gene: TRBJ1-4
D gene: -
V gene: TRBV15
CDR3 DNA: TGTGCCACCAGCCGGGGGGGCCGTGATGAAAAACTGTTTTTT
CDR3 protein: CATSRGGRDEKLFF

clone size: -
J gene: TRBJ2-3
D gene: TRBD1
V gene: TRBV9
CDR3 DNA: TGTGCCAGCAGCGCAGGACAGGGGTCCACAGATACGCAGTATTTT
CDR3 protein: CASSAGQGSTDTQYF

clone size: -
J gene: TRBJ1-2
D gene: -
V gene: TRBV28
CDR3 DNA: TGTGCCAGCAGCGGGATCTATGGCTACACCTTC
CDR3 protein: CASSGIYGYTF